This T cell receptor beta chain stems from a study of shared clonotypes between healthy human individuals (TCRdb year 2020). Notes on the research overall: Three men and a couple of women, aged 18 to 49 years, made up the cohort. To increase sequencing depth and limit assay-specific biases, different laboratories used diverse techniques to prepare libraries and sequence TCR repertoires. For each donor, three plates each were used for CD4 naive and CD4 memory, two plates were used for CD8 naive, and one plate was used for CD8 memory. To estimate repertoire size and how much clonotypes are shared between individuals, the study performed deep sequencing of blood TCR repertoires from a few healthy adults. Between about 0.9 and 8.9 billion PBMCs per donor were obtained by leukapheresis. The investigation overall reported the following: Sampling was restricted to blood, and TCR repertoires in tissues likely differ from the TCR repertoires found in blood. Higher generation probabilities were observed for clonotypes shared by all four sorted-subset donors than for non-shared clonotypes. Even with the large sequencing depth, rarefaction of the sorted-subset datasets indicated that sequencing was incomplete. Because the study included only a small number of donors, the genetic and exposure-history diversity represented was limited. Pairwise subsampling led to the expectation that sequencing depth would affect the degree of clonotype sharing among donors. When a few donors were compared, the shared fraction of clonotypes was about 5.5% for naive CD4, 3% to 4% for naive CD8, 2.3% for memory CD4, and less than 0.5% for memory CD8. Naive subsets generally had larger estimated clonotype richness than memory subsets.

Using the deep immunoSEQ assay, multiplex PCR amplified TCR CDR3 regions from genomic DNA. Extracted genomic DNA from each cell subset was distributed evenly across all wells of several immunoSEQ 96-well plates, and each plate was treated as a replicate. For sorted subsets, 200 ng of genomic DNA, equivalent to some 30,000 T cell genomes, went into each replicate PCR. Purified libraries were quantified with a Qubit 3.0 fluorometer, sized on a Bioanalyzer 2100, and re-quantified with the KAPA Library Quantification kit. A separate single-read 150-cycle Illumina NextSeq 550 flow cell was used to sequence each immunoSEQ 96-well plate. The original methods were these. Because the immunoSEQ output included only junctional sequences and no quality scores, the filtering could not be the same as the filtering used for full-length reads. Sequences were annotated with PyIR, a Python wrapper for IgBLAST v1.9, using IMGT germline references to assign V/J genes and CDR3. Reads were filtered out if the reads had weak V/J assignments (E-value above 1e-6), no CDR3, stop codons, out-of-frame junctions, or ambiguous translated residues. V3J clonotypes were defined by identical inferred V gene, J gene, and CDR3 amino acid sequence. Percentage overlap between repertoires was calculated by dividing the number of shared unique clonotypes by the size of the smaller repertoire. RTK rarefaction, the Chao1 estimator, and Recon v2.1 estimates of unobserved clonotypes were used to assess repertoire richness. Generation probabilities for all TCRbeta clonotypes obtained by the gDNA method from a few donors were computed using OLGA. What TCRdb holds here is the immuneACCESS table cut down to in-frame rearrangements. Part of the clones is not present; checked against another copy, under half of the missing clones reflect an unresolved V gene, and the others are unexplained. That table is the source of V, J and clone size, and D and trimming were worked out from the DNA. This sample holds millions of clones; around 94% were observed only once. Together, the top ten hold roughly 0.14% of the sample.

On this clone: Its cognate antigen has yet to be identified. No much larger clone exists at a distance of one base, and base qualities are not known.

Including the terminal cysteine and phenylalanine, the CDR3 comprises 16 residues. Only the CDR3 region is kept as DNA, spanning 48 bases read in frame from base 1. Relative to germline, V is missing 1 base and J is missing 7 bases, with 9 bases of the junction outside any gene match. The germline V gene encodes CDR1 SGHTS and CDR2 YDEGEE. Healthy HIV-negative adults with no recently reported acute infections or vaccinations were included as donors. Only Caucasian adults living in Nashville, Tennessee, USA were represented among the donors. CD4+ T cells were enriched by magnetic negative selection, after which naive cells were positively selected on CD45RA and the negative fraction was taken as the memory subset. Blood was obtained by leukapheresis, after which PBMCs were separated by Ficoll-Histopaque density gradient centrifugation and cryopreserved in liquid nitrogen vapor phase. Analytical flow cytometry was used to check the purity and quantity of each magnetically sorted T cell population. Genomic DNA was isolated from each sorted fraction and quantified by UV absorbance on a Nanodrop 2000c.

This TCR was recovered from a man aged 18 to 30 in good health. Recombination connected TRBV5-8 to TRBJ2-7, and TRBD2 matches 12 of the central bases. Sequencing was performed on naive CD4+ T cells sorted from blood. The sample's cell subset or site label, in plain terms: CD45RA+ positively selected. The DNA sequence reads TGTGCCAGCAGCTTGAGGCTAGCGGGAGGGCCGGAGGAGCAGTACTTC. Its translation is CASSLRLAGGPEEQYF.